This T cell receptor (beta chain) was observed in a study of cytomegalovirus exposure and HLA in healthy donors. Whole-study findings and limits: Later analysis associated a missense DCLRE1C variant with TCR beta V- and J-gene trimming. Accurate HLA-A and HLA-B prediction from TCR beta sequences was reported for most subjects. Sequence variants that were highly shared formed a cluster that was likely a sequencing artifact.

In the case of this clone: What it binds is not known.

CDR1 and CDR2 from the germline V gene are SGHTA and FQGNSA. The V and J ends lost 1 base and 7 bases respectively, with 14 bases between them. The CDR3 length is 15 residues. Vbeta (60) and Jbeta (13) primers were used in the PCR. Produced via immunoSEQ multiplex PCR; TCRdb's table is partial and in-frame only. The sample shows 150,000 to 200,000 clones, 75% to 80% of them seen only once. Sample: PBMCs. This chain uses TRBV7-2 with TRBJ1-5; a weak D match, TRBD1 (6 bases). The sequence was obtained from a man in his forties in good health and CMV-seropositive. The DNA for the CDR3 is TGTGCCAGCAGCTTAGGGGGACAAGCTAGGCAGCCCCAGCATTTT. As protein: CASSLGGQARQPQHF.